Detailed here is one T cell receptor (beta chain). Its antigen remains unknown. The sample is drawn from a study of blood T cells in healthy people across ages. A minimum of 7 million PBMCs was isolated per sample. Study findings and constraints: Researchers judged that diversity estimates from one million T cells fell short of true values. As naive T cell percentage varied, TCR beta diversity correlated strongly with it. In long-lived donors, naive CD4+ cell counts and diversity exceeded those of aged donors.

Primers used in a second PCR of about 6 to 11 cycles were a sample-barcoded 5' primer and a J-beta primer mix. Using its own MiXCR run on the 5' RACE reads, TCRdb lists one record per CDR3 protein. The sample holds approximately 320,000 distinct CDR3 sequences, less than 30% seen once. Germline CDR1 is SQVTM and CDR2 is ANQGSEA. The CDR3 consists of 12 residues. Material: blood. The chain combines TRBV29-1 with TRBJ2-5; D is possibly TRBD2 (5 bases). The DNA end favors TRBJ2-1, so the J call may be wrong. This TCR came from a woman between 70 and 85 years old in good health. CDR3 residues: CSSPSPGNEQFF. The CDR3, as DNA: TGCAGCTCTCCAAGTCCGGGAAATGAGCAGTTCTTC.